A single sample is the source of the 23 T cell receptor beta chains below, sequenced in a study of early stage breast cancer tumors. Profiled with immunoSEQ multiplex PCR; TCRdb holds only in-frame clones, not every one. The sample lists some 29,000 clones, approximately 84% occurring once. The sample taken for sequencing was blood. The receptors were gathered from a person aged 45-65 years with breast cancer.

The chain uses TRBV20-1 and TRBJ2-7; D is unclear. Germline V gene sequence: CDR1 DFQATT, CDR2 SNEGSKA (reference sequence). CDR3 length: 11 residues. Trimming removed 0 bases from V and 9 bases from J, with 9 bases in between. CDR3 nucleotides: TGCAGTGCTAGAGATACGGGCGGGCAGTACTTC. Its translation: CSARDTGGQYF.

In its sample, this clone was seen a few times. The chain joins TRBV27 to TRBJ2-7, with D maybe TRBD2 (6 bases). The germline gives CDR1 MNHEY, CDR2 SMNVEV (reference sequence). The CDR3 totals 16 residues. V was pared by 6 bases and J by 4 bases, with 22 bases between. CDR3 bases: TGTGCCAGCAGACATTCCCTTGGCGGGGAGATTTACGAGCAGTACTTC. Protein sequence: CASRHSLGGEIYEQYF.

The gene calls are TRBV4-1 and TRBJ2-1; TRBD2 aligns across 9 bases. Germline CDR1 and CDR2: MGHRA and YSYEKL. CDR3 length: 17 residues. After removal of 2 bases from V and 8 bases from J, the junction contained 13 bases not matched to a gene. The CDR3 protein is CASSQSERGDFRDEQFF. The CDR3 DNA is TGCGCCAGCAGCCAATCAGAGCGGGGGGATTTTCGAGATGAGCAGTTCTTC.

This clone showed up just once. The J gene is TRBJ2-3, the V gene TRBV28; no reliable D call. Trimming removed 5 bases from V and 2 bases from J, with 8 bases in between. Germline lookup yields CDR1 MDHEN and CDR2 SYDVKM. CDR3 length: 13 residues. The CDR3 DNA sequence: TGTGCCAGCAGTATGGACGACACAGATACGCAGTATTTT. Its translation is CASSMDDTDTQYF.

CDR3: CAISDLGIAGGLGDTQYF. Here the CDR3 DNA reads TGTGCCATCAGTGATCTGGGGATAGCGGGAGGCCTGGGAGATACGCAGTATTTT. The V call is TRBV10-3, the J call TRBJ2-3; 10 nucleotides agree with TRBD2. With 3 bases clipped from V and 5 bases from J, the junction kept 14 bases outside the gene matches. CDR1 ENHRY and CDR2 SYGVKD come from the germline V gene. The CDR3 spans 18 residues.

The chain recombines TRBV5-6 with TRBJ2-7, with D hard to call. The CDR3 sequence is 14 residues long. The V gene lost 0 bases and the J gene lost 10 bases, with 17 bases spanning the gap. The germline V gene has CDR1 SGHDT and CDR2 YYEEEE. The CDR3, as DNA: TGTGCCAGCAGCTTGGGGGCTGACCTCCTTTCCCAGTACTTC. Translation: CASSLGADLLSQYF.

V and J are TRBV2 and TRBJ1-2, with D tentatively TRBD1 (5 bases). V lost 2 bases to trimming and J lost 2 bases, with 15 bases between them. Looked up from germline, CDR1 is SNHLY and CDR2 is FYNNEI. The CDR3 extends over 16 amino acids. The CDR3 is CASSELSAGSNYGYTF. The CDR3 DNA reads as TGTGCCAGCAGTGAACTTTCGGCAGGGTCAAACTATGGCTACACCTTC.

The rearrangement uses TRBV6-1 and TRBJ2-3; perhaps TRBD2 as D (6 bases). The ends were cut back, 8 bases at V and 4 bases at J, with 16 bases in the middle. Germline CDR1 reads MNHNS; CDR2 reads SASEGT. The CDR3 has 14 residues. The CDR3 coding sequence is TGTGCCAGCGTGCGGGACGTTCTGTCAGATACGCAGTATTTT. Its translation: CASVRDVLSDTQYF.

This clone has only one observation. The V and J genes are TRBV6-5 and TRBJ2-2, with no clear D. Trimming took 2 bases from V and 0 from J, leaving 7 bases between them. The CDR3 extends over 15 amino acids. Germline V gives CDR1 MNHEY, CDR2 SVGAGI. CDR3: CASSYASANTGELFF. CDR3 sequence (DNA): TGTGCCAGCAGTTACGCCAGCGCGAACACCGGGGAGCTGTTTTTT.

This clone appeared once. The chain recombines TRBV9 with TRBJ2-1; 12 positions match TRBD2. Germline loops: CDR1 SGDLS, CDR2 YYNGEE. The CDR3 is made up of 15 amino acids. Losses at the gene ends were 4 bases for V and 3 bases for J; bases not matched to a gene: 2. The CDR3 nucleotides read TGTGCCAGCAGCACGACTAGCGGGAGCTACAATGAGCAGTTCTTC. This gives the protein CASSTTSGSYNEQFF. Combining the CDR3 with reference TRBV9 and TRBJ2-1 gives the whole variable domain DSGVTQTPKHLITATGQRVTLRCSPRSGDLSVYWYQQSLDQGLQFLIQYYNGEERAKGNILERFSAQQFPDLHSELNLSSLELGDSALYFCASSTTSGSYNEQFFGPGTRLTVL.

The rearrangement links TRBV11-2 to TRBJ2-1, with D possibly TRBD1 on 6 matching bases. Per germline, CDR1 SGHAT and CDR2 FQNNGV. CDR3 length: 16 residues. V shed 5 bases and J shed 0 bases, with 14 bases lying between them. CDR3 residues: CASSLTTGSSYNEQFF. CDR3 bases: TGTGCCAGCAGCCTAACCACAGGGAGCTCCTACAATGAGCAGTTCTTC.

CDR3 in amino acids: CASRVGSSPLHF. CDR3 DNA: TGTGCCAGCAGGGTAGGGAGTTCACCCCTCCACTTT. The chain is built from TRBV6-1 and TRBJ1-6; D remains ambiguous. V lost 6 bases and J 9 bases, leaving 9 bases between the germline ends. This CDR3 spans 12 amino acids. Germline CDR1 MNHNS, CDR2 SASEGT.

The V gene is TRBV7-6, the J gene TRBJ1-5, with D maybe TRBD1 (6 bases). Trimming stripped 5 bases from V and 3 bases from J, with 20 bases between. CDR1 is SGHVS and CDR2 is FNYEAQ in the germline V gene. The CDR3 consists of 17 residues. The CDR3: CASSPQGLTGPNQPQHF. CDR3 nucleotides: TGTGCCAGCAGCCCGCAGGGCCTCACAGGGCCCAATCAGCCCCAGCATTTT.

With respect to this clone: Germline is not matched at one junction end, which may reflect a read error. The chain has TRBV19 and TRBJ2-3; D is possibly TRBD1 (6 bases). The CDR3 spans 13 residues. The germline V gene has CDR1 LNHDA and CDR2 SQIVND (reference sequence). CDR3 DNA: TGTGCCAGTTGGGGACCGGAGACAGGTACGCAGTATTTT. As protein: CASWGPETGTQYF.

The chain links TRBV10-2 to TRBJ2-5; no reliable D call. Trimming cost V 7 bases and J 1 base, with 16 bases left between them. The CDR3 consists of 15 residues. The germline V gene encodes CDR1 WSHSY and CDR2 SAAADI. The CDR3 region is CASIGFSGLQETQYF. The CDR3 nucleotides are TGCGCCAGCATCGGCTTCTCGGGTCTCCAAGAGACCCAGTACTTC.

The V call is TRBV2, the J call TRBJ2-1; TRBD2 matches 12 bases. Germline trimming cut 5 bases from V and 5 bases from J; bases unmatched to any gene: 1. CDR1 and CDR2 (germline): SNHLY, FYNNEI. The CDR3 is made up of 14 amino acids. CDR3 nucleotides: TGTGCCAGCAGTAGGACTAGCGGGGACAATGAGCAGTTCTTC. Protein product: CASSRTSGDNEQFF.

The J gene is TRBJ2-6, the V gene TRBV19, with TRBD2 as a possible D gene (5 bases). Trimming pared 5 bases from V and 0 bases from J, leaving 11 bases between. The germline V gene encodes CDR1 LNHDA and CDR2 SQIVND (reference sequence). The CDR3 has 16 residues. The CDR3 nucleotides are TGTGCCAGTAGTTTAGGACTGGGCTCTGGGGCCAACGTCCTGACTTTC. It is translated as CASSLGLGSGANVLTF.

This clone was detected only a few times. V usage is TRBV4-2 and J usage is TRBJ1-3, with no clear D. Germline loops: CDR1 LGHNA, CDR2 YNFKEQ. The CDR3 loop spans 17 amino acids. V was cut by 0 bases and J by 0 bases, with 12 bases left in between. The CDR3 DNA follows: TGTGCCAGCAGCCAAGATAAGGCCTCCTACTCTGGAAACACCATATATTTT. Protein: CASSQDKASYSGNTIYF.

V gene TRBV5-1 combines with J gene TRBJ1-4, with D possibly TRBD1 on 5 matching bases. Germline-derived CDR1 and CDR2 are SGHRS and YFSETQ. CDR3 length equals 14 residues. Trimming took off 4 bases at V and 2 bases at J, with 9 bases between the two ends. The CDR3 DNA is TGCGCCAGCAGCCCCGGGACCACTAATGAAAAACTGTTTTTT. Amino acids: CASSPGTTNEKLFF.

This clone was recorded only once. This rearrangement joins TRBV5-4 to TRBJ2-3, with 7 positions matching TRBD1. The CDR3 is 16 residues long. Germline V gives CDR1 SGHNT, CDR2 YYREEE (reference sequence). V trimming: 5 bases; J trimming: 2 bases; junction bases outside the gene matches: 11. CDR3 in amino acids: CASSTRTGAPTDTQYF. The DNA of the CDR3 is TGTGCCAGCAGTACCCGCACAGGGGCCCCCACAGATACGCAGTATTTT.

This clone was found a few times. J is TRBJ1-4 and V is TRBV2; no definite D call. Per the germline V gene, CDR1 is SNHLY and CDR2 is FYNNEI. Trimming took off 6 bases at V and 4 bases at J, with 9 bases between the two ends. This CDR3 has 13 amino acids. CDR3 loop: CASSVVRNEKLFF. In nucleotides, the CDR3 is TGTGCCAGCAGCGTTGTCCGTAATGAAAAACTGTTTTTT.

The rearrangement joins TRBV30 to TRBJ2-5; TRBD1 agrees at 11 bases. The CDR3 is made up of 16 amino acids. The germline V gene has CDR1 GTSNPN and CDR2 SVGIG (reference sequence). V dropped 3 bases and J dropped 4; count of bases not matched to a gene: 10. This CDR3 is CAWSTGTGGFGETQYF. CDR3 bases: TGTGCCTGGAGCACCGGGACAGGGGGATTCGGAGAGACCCAGTACTTC. Together with reference TRBV30 and TRBJ2-5, the CDR3 gives the full variable domain: SQTIHQWPATLVQPVGSPLSLECTVEGTSNPNLYWYRQAAGRGLQLLFYSVGIGQISSEVPQNLSASRPQDRQFILSSKKLLLSDSGFYLCAWSTGTGGFGETQYFGPGTRLLVL.

The chain has TRBV19 and TRBJ2-7; tentative D call: TRBD1 (6 bases). Per the germline V gene, CDR1 is LNHDA and CDR2 is SQIVND (reference sequence). V shed 6 bases and J shed 2 bases, with 11 bases lying between them. The CDR3 runs 13 residues. The CDR3 here is CASSLTGPYEQYF. CDR3 DNA: TGTGCCAGTAGCCTCACAGGGCCCTACGAGCAGTACTTC.